This TCR beta chain was documented in a study of T cell responses to AZD1222 COVID-19 vaccine. The table lists this clone with a count of one. Measured with immunoSEQ multiplex PCR; TCRdb has only the in-frame clones, and not every one. The data show just under 35,000 clones, with less than 90% seen just once and 5.5% to 8% held by the top ten. There are 16 residues in the CDR3. Looked up from germline, CDR1 is MNHNS and CDR2 is SASEGT. The V end lost 2 bases, the J end lost 6 bases, and 17 bases lay between the germline ends. The specimen comprised peripheral blood, sampled on day 0 of AZD1222 vaccination. The chain links TRBV6-1 to TRBJ1-5; D might be TRBD1 (5 bases). This sequence was found in an adult in good health. The CDR3 DNA reads as TGTGCCAGCAGTGAAATAACAGGAACTGCAGGTCAGCCCCAGCATTTT. Encoded protein: CASSEITGTAGQPQHF.